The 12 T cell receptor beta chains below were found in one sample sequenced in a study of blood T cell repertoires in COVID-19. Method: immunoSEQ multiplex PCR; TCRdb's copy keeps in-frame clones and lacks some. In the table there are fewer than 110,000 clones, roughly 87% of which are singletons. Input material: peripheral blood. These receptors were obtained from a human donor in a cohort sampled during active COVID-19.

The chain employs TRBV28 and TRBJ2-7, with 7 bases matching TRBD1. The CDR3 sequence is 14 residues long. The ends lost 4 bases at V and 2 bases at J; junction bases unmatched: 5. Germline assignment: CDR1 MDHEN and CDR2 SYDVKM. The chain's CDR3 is CASSSGQAAYEQYF. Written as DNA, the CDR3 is TGTGCCAGCAGTTCAGGACAGGCCGCCTACGAGCAGTACTTC.

The CDR3 protein is CASSYSLVSQETQYF. CDR3 nucleotides: TGTGCCAGCAGTTACTCGCTCGTTAGCCAAGAGACCCAGTACTTC. The chain carries TRBV6-5 and TRBJ2-5, with D unclear. V lost 0 bases and J lost 1, with 9 bases in between. Germline V gives CDR1 MNHEY, CDR2 SVGAGI. CDR3 length equals 15 residues.

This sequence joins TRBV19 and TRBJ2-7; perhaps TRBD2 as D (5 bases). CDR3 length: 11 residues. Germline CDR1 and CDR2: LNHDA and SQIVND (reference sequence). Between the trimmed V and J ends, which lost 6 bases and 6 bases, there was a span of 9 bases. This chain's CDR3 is CASRRGREQYF. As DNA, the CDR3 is TGTGCCAGTAGGAGAGGGCGCGAGCAGTACTTC.

The CDR3 sequence is CASSLGTGGQETQYF. CDR3 nucleotides: TGTGCCAGCAGCCTCGGGACAGGGGGACAAGAGACCCAGTACTTC. The chain links TRBV7-2 to TRBJ2-5; 11 bases line up with TRBD1. The germline V gene has CDR1 SGHTA and CDR2 FQGNSA. This CDR3 is 15 amino acids long. The J segment lost 2 bases and the V segment lost 5 bases, leaving 4 bases of the junction unmatched.

The CDR3 loop reads CASSLAGQLEKLFF. The CDR3 region has the DNA TGTGCCAGCAGCTTGGCGGGACAGCTCGAAAAACTGTTTTTT. The V gene is TRBV5-6, the J gene TRBJ1-4; 7 nucleotides match TRBD1. This CDR3 is built from 14 residues. CDR1 SGHDT and CDR2 YYEEEE come from the germline V gene. Unmatched junction bases numbered 4, after V lost 0 bases and J lost 8 bases.

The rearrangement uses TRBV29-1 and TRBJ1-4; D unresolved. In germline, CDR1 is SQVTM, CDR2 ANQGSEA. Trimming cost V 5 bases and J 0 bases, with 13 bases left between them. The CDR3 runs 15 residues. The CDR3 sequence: CSVSFTGSTNEKLFF. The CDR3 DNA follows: TGCAGCGTTTCTTTCACGGGGTCAACTAATGAAAAACTGTTTTTT.

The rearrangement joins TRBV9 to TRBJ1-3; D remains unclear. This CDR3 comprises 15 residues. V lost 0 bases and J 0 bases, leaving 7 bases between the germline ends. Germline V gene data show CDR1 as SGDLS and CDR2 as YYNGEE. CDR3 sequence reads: CASSVAGLSGNTIYF. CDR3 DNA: TGTGCCAGCAGCGTAGCCGGACTCTCTGGAAACACCATATATTTT. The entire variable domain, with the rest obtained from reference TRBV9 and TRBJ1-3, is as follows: DSGVTQTPKHLITATGQRVTLRCSPRSGDLSVYWYQQSLDQGLQFLIQYYNGEERAKGNILERFSAQQFPDLHSELNLSSLELGDSALYFCASSVAGLSGNTIYFGEGSWLTVV.

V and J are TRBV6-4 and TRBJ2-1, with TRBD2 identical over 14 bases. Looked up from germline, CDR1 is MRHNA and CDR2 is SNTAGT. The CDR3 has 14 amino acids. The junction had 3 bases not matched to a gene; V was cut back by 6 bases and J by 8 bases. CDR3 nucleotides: TGTGCCAGCAGGGGGACTAGCGGGAGCTATGAGCAGTTCTTC. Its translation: CASRGTSGSYEQFF.

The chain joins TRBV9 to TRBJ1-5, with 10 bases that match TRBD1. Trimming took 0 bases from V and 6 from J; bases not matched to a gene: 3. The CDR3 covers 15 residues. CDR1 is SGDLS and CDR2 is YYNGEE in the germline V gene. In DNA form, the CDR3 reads TGTGCCAGCAGCGTAGGGACAGGGGGAGGTCAGCCCCAGCATTTT. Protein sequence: CASSVGTGGGQPQHF.

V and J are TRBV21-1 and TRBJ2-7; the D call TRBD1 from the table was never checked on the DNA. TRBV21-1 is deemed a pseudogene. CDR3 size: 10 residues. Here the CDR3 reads CASSVGDRTF. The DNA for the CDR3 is TGTGCCAGCAGCGTTGGGGACAGGACCTTC.

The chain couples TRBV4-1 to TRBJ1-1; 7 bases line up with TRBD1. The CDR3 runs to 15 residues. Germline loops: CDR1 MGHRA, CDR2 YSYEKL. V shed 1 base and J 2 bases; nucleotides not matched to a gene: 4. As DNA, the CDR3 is TGCGCCAGCAGCCAAGGACAGGGAGACAACACTGAAGCTTTCTTT. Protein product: CASSQGQGDNTEAFF.

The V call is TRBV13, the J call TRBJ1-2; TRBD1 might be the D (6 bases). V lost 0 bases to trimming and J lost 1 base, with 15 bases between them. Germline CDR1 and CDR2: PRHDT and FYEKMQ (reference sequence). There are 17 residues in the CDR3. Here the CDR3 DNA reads TGTGCCAGCAGCTTAGGCAGGGGAGAAGTTTTTAACTATGGCTACACCTTC. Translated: CASSLGRGEVFNYGYTF. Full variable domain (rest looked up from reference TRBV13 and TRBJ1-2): AAGVIQSPRHLIKEKRETATLKCYPIPRHDTVYWYQQGPGQDPQFLISFYEKMQSDKGSIPDRFSAQQFSDYHSELNMSSLELGDSALYFCASSLGRGEVFNYGYTFGSGTRLTVV.